The 19 T cell receptor beta chains reported below all come from one sample, sequenced in a study of CD8+ T cells in alopecia areata. Reverse transcription of extracted RNA yielded cDNA, which provided the sequencing template. Data came from immunoSEQ multiplex PCR; TCRdb stores just in-frame clones and leaves some out. The data hold under 4,000 clones, with under 80% observed a single time. Treatment in this sample: oral pan-JAK inhibitor, 5-10 mg twice daily. Researchers gathered lesional scalp punch biopsies and peripheral blood from patients with alopecia areata. Sequenced material: skin, taken at week 24, from a patient treated with tofacitinib. These receptors all stem from a human donor with alopecia areata.

This clone occurred once. The V and J genes are TRBV5-6 and TRBJ1-4; weak D call: TRBD1 (5 bases). The germline V and J ends were trimmed by 5 bases and 8 bases, with 19 bases remaining between them. Looked up from germline, CDR1 is SGHDT and CDR2 is YYEEEE. The CDR3 has 15 residues. The CDR3 region has the DNA TGTGCCAGCAGTACACCAGGGTTGGTTGGAGAAAAACTGTTTTTT. It yields the protein CASSTPGLVGEKLFF.

The chain couples TRBV2 to TRBJ2-7; 7 nucleotides match TRBD2. Germline V gene lookup returns CDR1 SNHLY and CDR2 FYNNEI. V was clipped by 6 bases and J by 2 bases; unmatched bases: 7. The CDR3 runs 14 residues. CDR3 amino acids: CASRGLRNTYEQYF. The CDR3, as DNA: TGTGCCAGCAGGGGACTAAGAAACACCTACGAGCAGTACTTC.

Notes on this clone: In this CDR3 the conserved last residue, phenylalanine or tryptophan, is missing, so a read error is likely. The chain has TRBV6-5 and TRBJ2-7; 7 bases align to TRBD1. Germline CDR1 and CDR2: MNHEY and SVGAGI. V was pared by 2 bases and J by 5 bases, with 9 bases of the junction left unmatched. CDR3 length: 15 residues. The CDR3 DNA is TGTGCCAGCAGTTACACCTCCCGGGACAGCCACGAGCAGTACCTC. Its translation is CASSYTSRDSHEQYL.

V gene TRBV28 combines with J gene TRBJ2-6; the D gene is possibly TRBD1 (6 bases). CDR3 length equals 16 residues. In germline, CDR1 is MDHEN, CDR2 SYDVKM. V was cut by 0 bases and J by 1 base, with 7 bases left in between. CDR3 amino acids: CASSLWDSSGANVLTF. The CDR3 region has the DNA TGTGCCAGCAGTTTATGGGACAGTTCTGGGGCCAACGTCCTGACTTTC. Variable domain in full (rest from reference TRBV28 and TRBJ2-6): DVKVTQSSRYLVKRTGEKVFLECVQDMDHENMFWYRQDPGLGLRLIYFSYDVKMKEKGDIPEGYSVSREKKERFSLILESASTNQTSMYLCASSLWDSSGANVLTFGAGSRLTVL.

The chain combines TRBV7-2 with TRBJ2-3; D unresolved. Trimming removed 2 bases at V and 3 bases at J, with 21 bases between. This CDR3 is built from 18 residues. Germline CDR1 SGHTA, CDR2 FQGNSA. The CDR3 region has the DNA TGTGCCAGCAGCTTAAGGCCCCAAGGTCCCGGATGGACAGATACGCAGTATTTT. This encodes CASSLRPQGPGWTDTQYF.

The chain employs TRBV5-1 and TRBJ2-1; tentatively, D is TRBD2 (7 bases). V lost 4 bases, J lost 0 bases, and 14 bases lay in between. This CDR3 spans 16 amino acids. Germline assignment: CDR1 SGHRS and CDR2 YFSETQ. For the CDR3, the DNA is TGCGCCAGCAGCCTTCGGGGGGCCAGCTCCTACAATGAGCAGTTCTTC. Its translation: CASSLRGASSYNEQFF.

This clone was detected a few times. J is TRBJ2-3 and V is TRBV6-5, with 9 bases lining up with TRBD2. Germline assignment: CDR1 MNHEY and CDR2 SVGAGI. The V and J ends lost 5 bases and 2 bases, in that order; junction bases with no gene match: 5. The CDR3 contains 15 residues. The CDR3 DNA reads as TGTGCCAGCAGTGCGCGGGGGGGGGACACAGATACGCAGTATTTT. Translation gives CASSARGGDTDTQYF.

The sample holds a few counts of this clone. The rearrangement uses TRBV4-3 and TRBJ2-3, with 12 bases that match TRBD2. The V segment lost 4 bases and the J segment 4 bases; nucleotides outside the gene matches: 6. In germline, CDR1 is LGHNA, CDR2 YSLEER. This CDR3 is 16 amino acids long. The CDR3 loop reads CASSRGLAGIPDTQYF. The CDR3 DNA reads as TGCGCCAGCAGCCGCGGACTAGCGGGGATACCAGATACGCAGTATTTT.

This clone was seen only once. V usage is TRBV7-9 and J usage is TRBJ1-2, with D unresolved. Per germline, CDR1 SEHNR and CDR2 FQNEAQ (reference sequence). V lost 0 bases and J lost 2, with 1 base in between. CDR3 length: 12 amino acids. CDR3 coding DNA: TGTGCCAGCAGCTTAGCAAACTATGGCTACACCTTC. This gives the protein CASSLANYGYTF.

The rearrangement links TRBV5-6 to TRBJ2-7; 9 bases agree with TRBD1. The V segment lost 3 bases and the J segment 2 bases; nucleotides outside the gene matches: 15. The CDR3 totals 18 residues. Per the germline V gene, CDR1 is SGHDT and CDR2 is YYEEEE. CDR3 region: CASSSLRLDRGATYEQYF. Written as DNA, the CDR3 is TGTGCCAGCAGCTCACTCCGCCTGGACAGGGGAGCAACCTACGAGCAGTACTTC.

CDR3 sequence (DNA): TGTGCCAGCAGTGCCTCGGCCGGGACAGGGAGCTCCTACGAGCAGTACTTC. This translates into CASSASAGTGSSYEQYF. The J gene is TRBJ2-7, the V gene TRBV6-1, with 9 nucleotides matching TRBD1. The CDR3 loop spans 17 amino acids. The germline gives CDR1 MNHNS, CDR2 SASEGT. The trim removed 4 bases at V and 0 bases at J, leaving 10 bases unmatched.

This chain uses TRBV29-1 with TRBJ1-2; 7 bases agree with TRBD1. Germline loops: CDR1 SQVTM, CDR2 ANQGSEA. J gave up 8 bases and V 1 base, and 7 bases lay outside the gene matches. There are 13 residues in the CDR3. CDR3 protein: CSVEVPNRGGYTF. In nucleotides, the CDR3 is TGCAGCGTTGAAGTCCCCAACAGGGGAGGCTACACCTTC. The entire variable domain, with the rest obtained from reference TRBV29-1 and TRBJ1-2, is as follows: SAVISQKPSRDICQRGTSLTIQCQVDSQVTMMFWYRQQPGQSLTLIATANQGSEATYESGFVIDKFPISRPNLTFSTLTVSNMSPEDSSIYLCSVEVPNRGGYTFGSGTRLTVV.

This clone appeared a few times. This chain uses TRBV4-1 with TRBJ2-7; D could derive from TRBD1 or TRBD2 (5 bases each). This CDR3 has 16 residues. From germline, CDR1 is MGHRA and CDR2 YSYEKL. V lost 0 bases to trimming and J lost 3 bases, with 15 bases between them. CDR3 DNA: TGCGCCAGCAGCCAAGAACATGGGACGGAAAACTACGAGCAGTACTTC. Amino acid sequence: CASSQEHGTENYEQYF.

The rearrangement uses TRBV10-3 and TRBJ1-2, with D unresolved. V shed 2 bases and J shed 6 bases, with 7 bases lying between them. The CDR3 is made up of 12 amino acids. Germline V lookup: CDR1 ENHRY, CDR2 SYGVKD. Written as DNA, the CDR3 is TGTGCCATCAGTGAGACGGGCGATGGCTACACCTTC. The encoded protein is CAISETGDGYTF.

By share of the sample, this clone is large. This chain joins TRBV5-5 and TRBJ1-3; no reliable D call. V lost 5 bases and J 0 bases, leaving 12 bases between the germline ends. Germline CDR1 SGHKS, CDR2 YYEKEE (reference sequence). This CDR3 contains 15 residues. CDR3 sequence reads: CASSLSTASGNTIYF. CDR3 bases: TGTGCCAGCAGTCTTTCCACGGCCTCTGGAAACACCATATATTTT.

The rearrangement joins TRBV13 to TRBJ1-6; 9 positions match TRBD1. Trimming at V came to 5 bases and at J to 10 bases, leaving 9 bases not matched to a gene. Per the germline V gene, CDR1 is PRHDT and CDR2 is FYEKMQ (reference sequence). The CDR3 runs to 15 residues. DNA of the CDR3: TGTGCCAGCAGCATGGGACAGGGTTTGAGATCACCCCTCCACTTT. Residues: CASSMGQGLRSPLHF.

On this clone: One end of the junction does not line up with germline, which may come from a read error. The gene calls are TRBV7-2 and TRBJ1-6; 9 nucleotides align to TRBD1. CDR3 length: 15 residues. CDR1 is SGHTA and CDR2 is FQGNSA in the germline V gene. CDR3 loop: CASSPWTGENSPLRF. The CDR3 DNA follows: TGTGCCAGCAGCCCTTGGACAGGGGAAAATTCACCCCTCCGCTTT.

The rearrangement uses TRBV15 and TRBJ1-5, with no clear D. V lost 1 base and J lost 5, with 18 bases in between. From germline, CDR1 is LNHNV and CDR2 YYDKDF (reference sequence). The CDR3 is 17 residues long. CDR3 residues: CATSRGGIESSDQPQHF. In nucleotides, the CDR3 is TGTGCCACCAGCAGAGGAGGGATTGAATCGTCGGATCAGCCCCAGCATTTT.

The chain joins TRBV6-1 to TRBJ2-1; 8 bases fit TRBD1. The CDR3 is 19 amino acids. V was clipped by 4 bases and J by 8 bases; unmatched bases: 22. Germline V lookup: CDR1 MNHNS, CDR2 SASEGT. As DNA, the CDR3 is TGTGCCAGCAGTGTAATAAACATTGGGACAGGTATTCGTTGGGATGAGCAGTTCTTC. Its protein product is CASSVINIGTGIRWDEQFF.